The entry below describes one T cell receptor (beta chain). What it binds is unknown. Its ends do not fully match the called genes, so a read error is possible. The sample belongs to a study of cytomegalovirus exposure and HLA in healthy donors. The study's findings and limits: Other equally common chains were less clonally expanded than HLA-associated TCR beta chains, a later analysis showed. High specificity and sensitivity for cytomegalovirus status were reported for the classifier.

Germline V gene data show CDR1 as MDHEN and CDR2 as SYDVKM. The CDR3 extends over 16 amino acids. PCR was performed using 60 Vbeta and 13 Jbeta primers. Clones were read by immunoSEQ multiplex PCR, and TCRdb kept only the in-frame ones, dropping some. The top ten clones hold 8.2% of a sample with 90,000 to 140,000 clones, more than 65% of them seen once. The gene calls are TRBV28 and TRBJ2-6; D possibly corresponds to TRBD1 (5 bases). This receptor was identified in a man between 35 and 55 years old in good health and CMV-seropositive. Source material: PBMCs. CDR3 in amino acids: CASGQTATSGANGLTF. CDR3 nucleotides: TGTGCCAGCGGTCAGACAGCGACCTCTGGGGCCAACGGCCTGACTTTC.